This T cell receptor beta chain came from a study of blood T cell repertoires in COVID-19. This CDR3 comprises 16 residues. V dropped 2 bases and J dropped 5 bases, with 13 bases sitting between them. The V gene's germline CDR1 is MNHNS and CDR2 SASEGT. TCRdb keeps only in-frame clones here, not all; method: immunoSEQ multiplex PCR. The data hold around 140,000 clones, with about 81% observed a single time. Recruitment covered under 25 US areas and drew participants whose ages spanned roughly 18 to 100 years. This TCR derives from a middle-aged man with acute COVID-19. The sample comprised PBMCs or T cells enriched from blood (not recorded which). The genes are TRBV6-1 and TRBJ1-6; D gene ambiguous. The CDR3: CASSELSGRDNSPLHF. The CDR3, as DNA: TGTGCCAGCAGTGAATTATCTGGGAGGGATAATTCACCCCTCCACTTT.